The clone carrying this T cell receptor (beta chain) was seen a single time. The data were produced by immunoSEQ multiplex PCR, yet TCRdb's version contains in-frame clones alone and is incomplete. The sample includes approximately 100,000 clones, approximately 81% of them seen just once. This entry is derived from a study of control samples from healthy donors and cancer patients. Germline CDR1 SGHKS, CDR2 YYEKEE (reference sequence). The CDR3 runs to 13 residues. V lost 4 bases to trimming and J lost 7 bases, with 11 bases between them. Input material: blood. This TCR was sampled from a woman in her thirties or forties in good health. The chain employs TRBV5-5 and TRBJ1-4; D is uncertain. Here the CDR3 DNA reads TGTGCCAGCAGCAAGGGCCCCCTTGAAAAACTGTTTTTT. Protein sequence: CASSKGPLEKLFF.